A single sample is the source of the 20 T cell receptor beta chains below, sequenced in a study of shared clonotypes between healthy human individuals. Method: immunoSEQ multiplex PCR; TCRdb's copy keeps in-frame clones and lacks some. This table has more than 1.2 million clones, approximately 98.5% appearing once. Sequenced sample: naive CD4+ T cells sorted from blood. Subset here: CD45RA+ positively selected. These receptors came from a man younger than 45 in good health.

V usage is TRBV30 and J usage is TRBJ2-5, with 8 bases aligning to TRBD2. Germline V CDR1 and CDR2: GTSNPN, SVGIG (reference sequence). Losses at the gene ends were 0 bases for V and 5 bases for J; bases not matched to a gene: 8. The CDR3 runs to 15 residues. The CDR3 DNA is TGTGCCTGGAGTGTCCGAGCGGGAGTGAGGGAGACCCAGTACTTC. As protein: CAWSVRAGVRETQYF.

This clone was seen only once. The chain links TRBV6-5 to TRBJ2-5; 8 bases agree with TRBD2. The length of the CDR3 is 14 residues. Germline V gives CDR1 MNHEY, CDR2 SVGAGI. Trimming at V came to 6 bases and at J to 1 base, leaving 4 bases not matched to a gene. The CDR3 protein is CASRLAGAQETQYF. The CDR3 coding sequence is TGTGCCAGCAGGCTAGCGGGCGCCCAAGAGACCCAGTACTTC.

This rearrangement joins TRBV18 to TRBJ1-1; no clear D gene. Deletions cut 4 bases from V and 1 base from J, with 7 bases between. Germline CDR1 KGHSH, CDR2 LQKENI. The CDR3 runs to 13 residues. The CDR3, as DNA: TGTGCCAGCTCACTTGCAGCGAACACTGAAGCTTTCTTT. It is translated as CASSLAANTEAFF.

This chain links TRBV18 with TRBJ2-5, with 8 positions matching TRBD2. Germline assignment: CDR1 KGHSH and CDR2 LQKENI. The CDR3 consists of 16 residues. Unmatched junction bases numbered 4, after V lost 1 base and J lost 0 bases. CDR3 region: CASSPLSGTYQETQYF. CDR3 bases: TGTGCCAGCTCACCACTTAGCGGGACGTACCAAGAGACCCAGTACTTC.

The V call is TRBV27, the J call TRBJ1-5, with D possibly being TRBD1 (6 bases). Germline CDR1 reads MNHEY; CDR2 reads SMNVEV (reference sequence). The CDR3 loop spans 17 amino acids. V was pared by 6 bases and J by 4 bases, with 22 bases between. CDR3 in DNA: TGTGCCAGCAGCCCTCGCAGGGGTGGGGTTGCGAATCAGCCCCAGCATTTT. This gives the protein CASSPRRGGVANQPQHF.

The rearrangement uses TRBV6-4 and TRBJ2-2; tentative D call: TRBD2 (6 bases). The germline V gene has CDR1 MRHNA and CDR2 SNTAGT. Trimming took off 4 bases at V and 5 bases at J, with 11 bases between the two ends. This CDR3 has 14 residues. The CDR3 coding sequence is TGTGCCAGCAGTGTCCTAGCGTGGACCGGGGAGCTGTTTTTT. Amino acid sequence: CASSVLAWTGELFF.

DNA for the CDR3: TGTGCCAGCTCACCGAGGGGGAGCGAAGGGAATGAGCAGTTCTTC. It specifies CASSPRGSEGNEQFF. V usage is TRBV18 and J usage is TRBJ2-1; tentative D call: TRBD1 (6 bases). CDR3 length equals 15 residues. With 3 bases removed from V and 7 bases from J, the gap between germline ends came to 16 bases. Germline CDR1 is KGHSH and CDR2 is LQKENI.

This clone was observed once. The chain combines TRBV5-5 with TRBJ2-1; 7 nucleotides line up with TRBD2. Germline CDR1 SGHKS, CDR2 YYEKEE (reference sequence). Trimming removed 0 bases from V and 0 bases from J; junction bases left unmatched: 6. This CDR3 spans 17 amino acids. The CDR3 nucleotides read TGTGCCAGCAGCTTGGCCGGGGGGTTAAGCTCCTACAATGAGCAGTTCTTC. It translates to CASSLAGGLSSYNEQFF.

V gene TRBV5-4 combines with J gene TRBJ2-7; possibly TRBD2 for D (7 bases). Germline V lookup: CDR1 SGHNT, CDR2 YYREEE (reference sequence). The V end was cut by 0 bases, the J end by 5 bases, with 15 bases between. The CDR3 spans 15 residues. The DNA of the CDR3 is TGTGCCAGCAGCTTGGGGGGGGGCACAATCCACGAGCAGTACTTC. Translation gives CASSLGGGTIHEQYF.

The CDR3 DNA is TGTGCCAGCAGTGAACCGTGGCAGGGGGCGTATCAGCCCCAGCATTTT. Amino acid sequence: CASSEPWQGAYQPQHF. The J gene is TRBJ1-5, the V gene TRBV6-1, with TRBD1 matching 8 bases. This CDR3 has 16 amino acids. Trimming at V came to 2 bases and at J to 5 bases, leaving 8 bases not matched to a gene. Germline V gene sequence: CDR1 MNHNS, CDR2 SASEGT.

The chain links TRBV7-2 to TRBJ2-4; 8 nucleotides line up with TRBD2. The trim removed 5 bases at V and 7 bases at J, leaving 10 bases unmatched. CDR1 SGHTA and CDR2 FQGNSA come from the germline V gene. There are 15 residues in the CDR3. This CDR3 reads CASSPRGGPGNIQYF. CDR3 coding DNA: TGTGCCAGCAGCCCCCGGGGGGGGCCTGGGAACATTCAGTACTTC.

CDR3 sequence reads: CASSLRPRGKDLNEQYF. CDR3 bases: TGTGCCAGCAGCTTAAGGCCGCGGGGAAAAGATCTCAACGAGCAGTACTTC. This sequence joins TRBV7-8 and TRBJ2-7; possibly TRBD2 for D (6 bases). Germline V gene sequence: CDR1 SGHVS, CDR2 FQNEAQ. The V end was cut by 2 bases, the J end by 5 bases, with 22 bases between. There are 17 residues in the CDR3. The entire variable domain, with the rest obtained from reference TRBV7-8 and TRBJ2-7, is as follows: GAGVSQSPRYKVAKRGQDVALRCDPISGHVSLFWYQQALGQGPEFLTYFQNEAQLDKSGLPSDRFFAERPEGSVSTLKIQRTQQEDSAVYLCASSLRPRGKDLNEQYFGPGTRLTVT.

This chain uses TRBV9 with TRBJ2-3; D not resolved. The V gene lost 0 bases and the J gene lost 0 bases, with 8 bases spanning the gap. Per the germline V gene, CDR1 is SGDLS and CDR2 is YYNGEE. The CDR3 has 15 amino acids. In nucleotides, the CDR3 is TGTGCCAGCAGCGTAGGTGGTCATAGCACAGATACGCAGTATTTT. Protein sequence: CASSVGGHSTDTQYF.

The CDR3 region has the DNA TGTGCCAGCGGGGTGCCGGGGATATACGAGCAGTACTTC. This gives the protein CASGVPGIYEQYF. The chain joins TRBV28 to TRBJ2-7; D might be TRBD2 (5 bases). This CDR3 is 13 amino acids long. V gave up 8 bases and J gave up 4 bases, with 15 bases separating them. Germline CDR1 and CDR2: MDHEN and SYDVKM. The complete variable domain, with remaining parts taken from reference TRBV28 and TRBJ2-7, reads DVKVTQSSRYLVKRTGEKVFLECVQDMDHENMFWYRQDPGLGLRLIYFSYDVKMKEKGDIPEGYSVSREKKERFSLILESASTNQTSMYLCASGVPGIYEQYFGPGTRLTVT.

V gene TRBV18 combines with J gene TRBJ2-5; D is possibly TRBD2 (6 bases). This CDR3 has 12 amino acids. Trimming cost V 8 bases and J 1 base, with 8 bases left between them. The germline CDR1 and CDR2 sequences are KGHSH and LQKENI. The CDR3 here is CASRLVQETQYF. The CDR3, as DNA: TGTGCCAGCCGACTAGTCCAAGAGACCCAGTACTTC. Based on the CDR3 plus reference TRBV18 and TRBJ2-5, the full variable domain is NAGVMQNPRHLVRRRGQEARLRCSPMKGHSHVYWYRQLPEEGLKFMVYLQKENIIDESGMPKERFSAEFPKEGPSILRIQQVVRGDSAAYFCASRLVQETQYFGPGTRLLVL.

The J gene is TRBJ2-3, the V gene TRBV2, with a possible D match to TRBD1 (5 bases). CDR1 is SNHLY and CDR2 is FYNNEI in the germline V gene. The CDR3 length is 13 residues. The ends were cut back, 5 bases at V and 3 bases at J, with 9 bases in the middle. The CDR3: CASSPRVTDTQYF. The CDR3 nucleotides are TGTGCCAGCAGTCCCAGGGTGACAGATACGCAGTATTTT.

The chain recombines TRBV7-9 with TRBJ1-2, with 7 positions matching TRBD1. Trimming took 5 bases from V and 5 from J; bases not matched to a gene: 5. CDR1 SEHNR and CDR2 FQNEAQ come from the germline V gene (reference sequence). This CDR3 is built from 13 residues. This CDR3 is CASSPRDRYGYTF. The CDR3, as DNA: TGTGCCAGCAGCCCCCGGGACAGATATGGCTACACCTTC.

V usage is TRBV2 and J usage is TRBJ2-7; possible D gene TRBD1, 6 bases. Germline lookup yields CDR1 SNHLY and CDR2 FYNNEI. The CDR3 is 18 amino acids. V was pared by 4 bases and J by 6 bases, with 28 bases between. CDR3 sequence reads: CASSGGILEAGTKSEQYF. The DNA for the CDR3 is TGTGCCAGCAGTGGTGGCATTTTGGAAGCCGGGACAAAGAGCGAGCAGTACTTC.

This clone was counted once. The DNA for the CDR3 is TGTGCCAGCAGCTTAGTAGGGACAGGGGGAGGAGAGACCCAGTACTTC. Protein sequence: CASSLVGTGGGETQYF. The gene calls are TRBV7-6 and TRBJ2-5; 11 bases agree with TRBD1. Germline CDR1 is SGHVS and CDR2 is FNYEAQ. The CDR3 sequence is 16 residues long. V trimming: 1 base; J trimming: 4 bases; junction bases outside the gene matches: 5.

The CDR3 coding sequence is TGCGCCAGCAGCGGCGGGATTCCTGGGGCCAACGTCCTGACTTTC. Protein: CASSGGIPGANVLTF. This sequence joins TRBV4-3 and TRBJ2-6; TRBD2 might be the D (6 bases). The V end was cut by 5 bases, the J end by 2 bases, with 10 bases between. CDR1 is LGHNA and CDR2 is YSLEER in the germline V gene. The CDR3 contains 15 residues.